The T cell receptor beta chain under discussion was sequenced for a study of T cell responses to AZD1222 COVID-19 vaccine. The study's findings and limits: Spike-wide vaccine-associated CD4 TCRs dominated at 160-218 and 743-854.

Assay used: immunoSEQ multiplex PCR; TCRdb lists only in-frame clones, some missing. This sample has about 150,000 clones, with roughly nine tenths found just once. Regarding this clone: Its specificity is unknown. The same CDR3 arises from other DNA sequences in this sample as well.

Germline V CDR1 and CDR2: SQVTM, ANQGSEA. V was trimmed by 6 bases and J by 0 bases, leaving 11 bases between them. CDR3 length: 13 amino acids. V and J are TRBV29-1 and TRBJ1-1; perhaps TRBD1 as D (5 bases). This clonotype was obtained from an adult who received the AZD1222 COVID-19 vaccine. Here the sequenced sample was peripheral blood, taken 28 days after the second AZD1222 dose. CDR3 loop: CSVGGRLNTEAFF. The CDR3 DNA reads TGCAGCGTCGGGGGACGGTTGAACACTGAAGCTTTCTTT.